These T cell receptor beta chains were read from a single sample in a study of blood T cells in healthy people across ages. Via MiXCR, TCRdb re-called the 5' RACE reads, giving one row per CDR3 protein. Among hundreds of thousands of distinct CDR3 sequences listed, roughly 32% were seen once. The specimen was blood. These receptors were obtained from a woman older than 75 in good health. CDR3s include the opening cysteine and the closing phenylalanine or tryptophan. Fields, in order: D gene, J gene, V gene, clone size, CDR3 DNA, CDR3 protein. A D gene is named only where the DNA matches it firmly. A row's size may be missing; if present it is once, few, many or a size class.

D gene: .; J gene: TRBJ1-6; V gene: TRBV5-1; clone size: many; CDR3 DNA: TGCGCCAGCAGCTTGGATGCGGGGCCGGATAATTCACCCCTCCACTTT; CDR3 protein: CASSLDAGPDNSPLHF
D gene: .; J gene: TRBJ2-4; V gene: TRBV6-5; clone size: many; CDR3 DNA: TGTGCCAGCAGTTACTCGATCCCACGGATGGGAGCCAAAAACATTCAGTACTTC; CDR3 protein: CASSYSIPRMGAKNIQYF
D gene: .; J gene: TRBJ2-5; V gene: TRBV30; clone size: few; CDR3 DNA: TGTGCCTGGAGGGGAAGTATGGGGGAGACCCAGTACTTC; CDR3 protein: CAWRGSMGETQYF
D gene: TRBD1; J gene: TRBJ1-2; V gene: TRBV20-1; clone size: many; CDR3 DNA: TGCAGGCCAGAGCAGGGGGCGGGGGGCTACACCTTC; CDR3 protein: CRPEQGAGGYTF
D gene: TRBD2; J gene: TRBJ2-5; V gene: TRBV4-2; clone size: many; CDR3 DNA: TGTGCCAGCAGCCAAGATCTCGGTGGGGGGGGGAACCAAGAGACCCAGTACTTC; CDR3 protein: CASSQDLGGGGNQETQYF
D gene: .; J gene: TRBJ2-3; V gene: TRBV7-2; clone size: .; CDR3 DNA: TGTGCCAGCAGCTCCGCAGGAGAAGCAGATACGCAGTATTTT; CDR3 protein: CASSSAGEADTQYF
D gene: TRBD1; J gene: TRBJ2-3; V gene: TRBV6-5; clone size: many; CDR3 DNA: TGTGCCAGTAACCCGGGACAGGGGGACACAGATACGCAGTATTTT; CDR3 protein: CASNPGQGDTDTQYF
D gene: .; J gene: TRBJ1-4; V gene: TRBV7-2; clone size: many; CDR3 DNA: TGTGCCAGCAGCTTAGGAGGCCAACCTAATGAAAAACTGTTTTTT; CDR3 protein: CASSLGGQPNEKLFF
D gene: .; J gene: TRBJ1-5; V gene: TRBV6-1; clone size: many; CDR3 DNA: TGTGCCAGCAGTGAAGCGCCCGGGCAGCCCCAGCATTTT; CDR3 protein: CASSEAPGQPQHF
D gene: TRBD1; J gene: TRBJ1-2; V gene: TRBV20-1; clone size: .; CDR3 DNA: TGTAGTGCCACGGGACAGGGGTCTGACTATGGCTACACCTTC; CDR3 protein: CSATGQGSDYGYTF
D gene: TRBD2; J gene: TRBJ2-2; V gene: TRBV6-2/TRBV6-3; clone size: .; CDR3 DNA: TGTGCCAGCAGTTCCGGGACTACGAACACCGGGGAGCTGTTTTTT; CDR3 protein: CASSSGTTNTGELFF
D gene: .; J gene: TRBJ1-1; V gene: TRBV4-2; clone size: many; CDR3 DNA: TGTGCCAGCAGCCAGTACAGGCGAGGAAACACTGAAGCTTTCTTT; CDR3 protein: CASSQYRRGNTEAFF
D gene: TRBD1; J gene: TRBJ2-7; V gene: TRBV12-5; clone size: .; CDR3 DNA: TGTGCTAGTGGTTTGGTAAGGTTTGACAGGGGGAAAAGGATCTACGAGCAGTACTTC; CDR3 protein: CASGLVRFDRGKRIYEQYF
D gene: TRBD1; J gene: TRBJ2-5; V gene: TRBV12-3/TRBV12-4; clone size: many; CDR3 DNA: TGTGCCAGCAGTACCGGGACAGGGGGCTGGGAGCAGTACTTC; CDR3 protein: CASSTGTGGWEQYF
D gene: .; J gene: TRBJ2-2; V gene: TRBV4-3; clone size: few; CDR3 DNA: TGCGCCAGCAGCCAAGATGATACAGGGACCGGGGAGCTGTTTTTT; CDR3 protein: CASSQDDTGTGELFF
D gene: TRBD2; J gene: TRBJ2-7; V gene: TRBV29-1; clone size: many; CDR3 DNA: TGCAGCATACTCACGGGGTTGGCTAGCGGGGGCCTCGCCTACGAGCAGTACTTC; CDR3 protein: CSILTGLASGGLAYEQYF
D gene: TRBD1; J gene: TRBJ2-2; V gene: TRBV5-1; clone size: few; CDR3 DNA: TGCGCCAGCAGCCTTCGAGGGGGCGCACCCGGGGAGCTGTTTTTT; CDR3 protein: CASSLRGGAPGELFF
D gene: TRBD1; J gene: TRBJ2-3; V gene: TRBV7-9; clone size: .; CDR3 DNA: TGTGCCAGCAGCTTAGTCCGGCACTCCGGGACAGGGGATAGCACAGATACGCAGTATTTT; CDR3 protein: CASSLVRHSGTGDSTDTQYF
D gene: .; J gene: TRBJ1-3; V gene: TRBV20-1; clone size: .; CDR3 DNA: TGCAGTGCTAGAGGGACAACTGGAAACACCATATATTTT; CDR3 protein: CSARGTTGNTIYF
D gene: .; J gene: TRBJ2-5; V gene: TRBV29-1; clone size: many; CDR3 DNA: TGCAGCGTTAATCTCCAGCAAGAGACCCAGTACTTC; CDR3 protein: CSVNLQQETQYF
D gene: .; J gene: TRBJ1-5; V gene: TRBV6-5; clone size: many; CDR3 DNA: TGTGCCAGCAGTAACAGAATGAATCAGCCCCAGCATTTT; CDR3 protein: CASSNRMNQPQHF
D gene: .; J gene: TRBJ2-1; V gene: TRBV7-2; clone size: .; CDR3 DNA: TGTGCCAGCAGCTTCGAATTCTCCAATGAGCAGTTCTTC; CDR3 protein: CASSFEFSNEQFF
D gene: TRBD1; J gene: TRBJ2-3; V gene: TRBV28; clone size: many; CDR3 DNA: TGTGCCAGCAAGACAGGGGGGGTACTTAGCACAGATACGCAGTATTTT; CDR3 protein: CASKTGGVLSTDTQYF
D gene: .; J gene: TRBJ2-7; V gene: TRBV30; clone size: many; CDR3 DNA: TGTGCCTGGAGTCCGGGACGGCTCGGGCACGAGCAGTACTTC; CDR3 protein: CAWSPGRLGHEQYF
D gene: .; J gene: TRBJ1-4; V gene: TRBV28; clone size: once; CDR3 DNA: TGCGCTACCTCAGGCTTTGCAACTGATGAAAAACTGTTTTTT; CDR3 protein: CATSGFATDEKLFF
D gene: .; J gene: TRBJ1-1; V gene: TRBV5-1; clone size: .; CDR3 DNA: TGCGCCAGCAGCTTCAGAGGCATGAACACTGAAGCTTTCTTT; CDR3 protein: CASSFRGMNTEAFF
D gene: .; J gene: TRBJ2-4; V gene: TRBV7-3; clone size: many; CDR3 DNA: TGTGCCAGCGGAACGGCCCGTTCTGACATTCAGTACTTC; CDR3 protein: CASGTARSDIQYF
D gene: .; J gene: TRBJ1-6; V gene: TRBV9; clone size: few; CDR3 DNA: TGTGCCAGCAGCCCAGCAGTCGGGAATAATTCACCCCTCCACTTT; CDR3 protein: CASSPAVGNNSPLHF
D gene: TRBD1; J gene: TRBJ1-3; V gene: TRBV7-3; clone size: few; CDR3 DNA: TGTGCCAGCAGCTCCGGGACAGGCTCTGGAAACACCATATATTTT; CDR3 protein: CASSSGTGSGNTIYF
D gene: .; J gene: TRBJ2-7; V gene: TRBV30; clone size: many; CDR3 DNA: TGTGCCTGGAGACAGGGTGCCTACGAGCAGTACTTC; CDR3 protein: CAWRQGAYEQYF
D gene: .; J gene: TRBJ2-2; V gene: TRBV29-1; clone size: .; CDR3 DNA: TGCAGCGTTGATCCCGGGGGCCTCACCGGGGAGCTGTTTTTT; CDR3 protein: CSVDPGGLTGELFF
D gene: TRBD1; J gene: TRBJ2-7; V gene: TRBV4-1; clone size: .; CDR3 DNA: TGCGCCAGCAGCCAAGACGAGGGGGCGTATGACGAGCAGTACTTC; CDR3 protein: CASSQDEGAYDEQYF
D gene: .; J gene: TRBJ1-2; V gene: TRBV30; clone size: many; CDR3 DNA: TGTGCCTGGAGGCGGGGTGGCTACACCTTC; CDR3 protein: CAWRRGGYTF
D gene: .; J gene: TRBJ1-2; V gene: TRBV6-1; clone size: many; CDR3 DNA: TGTGCCAGCGGCCCCGGGGAAGGCTACACCTTC; CDR3 protein: CASGPGEGYTF
D gene: .; J gene: TRBJ2-7; V gene: TRBV5-1; clone size: .; CDR3 DNA: TGCGCCAGTAGAACGGGGTTGTCGTCCCACGAGCAGTACTTC; CDR3 protein: CASRTGLSSHEQYF
D gene: TRBD1; J gene: TRBJ2-5; V gene: TRBV29-1; clone size: many; CDR3 DNA: TGCAGCGCGGACAGGGGGGGGGAGACCCAGTACTTC; CDR3 protein: CSADRGGETQYF
D gene: .; J gene: TRBJ2-7; V gene: TRBV18; clone size: few; CDR3 DNA: TGTGCCAGCTCTCCACGCAGCAACGAGCAGTACTTC; CDR3 protein: CASSPRSNEQYF
D gene: TRBD1; J gene: TRBJ2-5; V gene: TRBV6-5; clone size: .; CDR3 DNA: TGTGCCACCCGGGACAGGGTTGGAGAGACCCAGTACTTC; CDR3 protein: CATRDRVGETQYF
D gene: .; J gene: TRBJ2-3; V gene: TRBV19; clone size: few; CDR3 DNA: TGTGCCAGTAGTATTGGACAGCCGAGCTTCACAGATACGCAGTATTTT; CDR3 protein: CASSIGQPSFTDTQYF
D gene: TRBD2; J gene: TRBJ2-7; V gene: TRBV3-1; clone size: few; CDR3 DNA: TGTGCCAGCAGTCGGACTAGCGGGGACCCCTACGAGCAGTACTTC; CDR3 protein: CASSRTSGDPYEQYF